The 9 T cell receptor beta chains presented below share a single source sample, sequenced in a study of shared clonotypes between healthy human individuals (dated by TCRdb to about 2020). The library came from the immunoSEQ multiplex PCR assay. TCRdb stores this immuneACCESS table with in-frame sequences only. Part of the clones is absent; in the studies checked, under half of the shortfall reflects unresolved V genes, and no reason is known for the rest. This sample holds about 2 million clones; roughly 96% were observed only once. 0.13% of the sample comes from the top ten. The sample taken for sequencing was naive CD4+ T cells sorted from blood. Interpreted using the paper, the cell subset or site label stands for: CD45RA+ positively selected. The receptor set was obtained from a man aged 18-30 years in good health.

V usage is TRBV2 and J usage is TRBJ2-3; possibly TRBD2 for D (6 bases). V shed 8 bases and J shed 3 bases, with 12 bases lying between them. The CDR3 covers 13 residues. The germline gives CDR1 SNHLY, CDR2 FYNNEI. Here the CDR3 DNA reads TGTGCCAGCGGGGGACTTGTTACAGATACGCAGTATTTT. It translates to CASGGLVTDTQYF.

CDR3 in amino acids: CASSLRDRAFSPLHF. CDR3 DNA sequence: TGTGCCAGCAGCTTACGGGACAGGGCTTTCTCACCCCTCCACTTT. The chain employs TRBV7-8 and TRBJ1-6, with 9 bases aligning to TRBD1. The germline gives CDR1 SGHVS, CDR2 FQNEAQ. After removal of 2 bases from V and 10 bases from J, the junction contained 6 bases not matched to a gene. The CDR3 is 15 residues long.

This sequence joins TRBV6-1 and TRBJ2-7; 9 positions agree with TRBD2. The germline CDR1 and CDR2 sequences are MNHNS and SASEGT. This CDR3 is 15 amino acids long. The junction had 7 bases not matched to a gene; V was cut back by 2 bases and J by 5 bases. The CDR3 loop reads CASSEPGTSPNEQYF. CDR3 DNA sequence: TGTGCCAGCAGTGAACCCGGGACTAGCCCAAACGAGCAGTACTTC.

The gene calls are TRBV7-9 and TRBJ1-1; 9 bases fit TRBD1. CDR1 SEHNR and CDR2 FQNEAQ come from the germline V gene (reference sequence). V lost 5 bases, J lost 5 bases, and 6 bases stayed unmatched. This CDR3 has 14 amino acids. The CDR3 is CASSRDRAVTEAFF. In DNA form, the CDR3 reads TGTGCCAGCAGCAGGGACAGGGCGGTGACTGAAGCTTTCTTT.

This clone was counted between two and nine times. Other DNA variants within this sample encode the same CDR3. The chain employs TRBV11-2 and TRBJ1-1; D is possibly TRBD1 (6 bases). Germline CDR1 and CDR2: SGHAT and FQNNGV. The ends were cut back, 3 bases at V and 1 base at J, with 6 bases in the middle. This CDR3 comprises 13 residues. The CDR3 loop is CASSLTGNTEAFF. The DNA of the CDR3 is TGTGCCAGCAGCTTGACAGGGAACACTGAAGCTTTCTTT.

The genes are TRBV7-2 and TRBJ2-7; 7 bases are a match to TRBD2. The trim removed 2 bases at V and 2 bases at J, leaving 15 bases unmatched. Germline V CDR1 and CDR2: SGHTA, FQGNSA. There are 18 residues in the CDR3. The CDR3 DNA sequence: TGTGCCAGCAGCTTAAGTGCGGGTACGGGGGGTGGAACCTACGAGCAGTACTTC. It encodes CASSLSAGTGGGTYEQYF.

The sample holds a few counts of this clone. Other DNA sequences in this sample translate to the same CDR3. V is TRBV20-1 and J is TRBJ2-5; D gene ambiguous. V shed 3 bases and J shed 4 bases, with 3 bases lying between them. This CDR3 has 10 residues. CDR1 and CDR2 (germline): DFQATT, SNEGSKA (reference sequence). The CDR3 is CSASGETQYF. In DNA form, the CDR3 reads TGCAGTGCTAGTGGAGAGACCCAGTACTTC.

V usage is TRBV10-3 and J usage is TRBJ2-2; 10 positions agree with TRBD2. This CDR3 region has 20 residues. Trimming at V came to 0 bases and at J to 5 bases, leaving 15 bases not matched to a gene. Germline V lookup: CDR1 ENHRY, CDR2 SYGVKD. CDR3 sequence reads: CAISESLVPSGGRHTGELFF. The CDR3 DNA follows: TGTGCCATCAGTGAGTCTCTCGTCCCTAGCGGGGGCCGGCATACCGGGGAGCTGTTTTTT.

The chain recombines TRBV5-1 with TRBJ1-6; TRBD1 agrees at 7 bases. The CDR3 length is 16 residues. V shed 0 bases, J shed 6 bases, and the junction held 6 bases outside the gene matches. The germline V gene encodes CDR1 SGHRS and CDR2 YFSETQ. This CDR3 reads CASSLDMTGLNSPLHF. The CDR3 DNA reads as TGCGCCAGCAGCTTGGATATGACAGGGCTTAATTCACCCCTCCACTTT.